This T cell receptor beta chain derives from a study of blood T cells in healthy people across ages. This clonotype has a handful of counts. Healthy Russian Caucasian donors spanned ages roughly 6 to 100 years. It was with a sample-barcoded 5' primer and a J-beta primer mix that a second PCR of roughly 7 to 12 cycles was run. Each CDR3 protein gets one entry after TCRdb re-called the 5' RACE reads with MiXCR. The sample consists of around 990,000 distinct CDR3 sequences, under 30% of them appearing once. These data also featured in a second study, about T cells of mothers and their children. As that report states: Samples were obtained from a few healthy Caucasian mothers and their six children.

Material for sequencing was blood. The TCR originated in a girl aged 2-10 years in good health.

The CDR3 region has the DNA TGTGCCACCAGTGATTCTGACTCATACAATGAGCAGTTCTTC. Translation: CATSDSDSYNEQFF. The chain is built from TRBV24-1 and TRBJ2-1, with D unclear. CDR3 length equals 14 residues. V shed 2 bases and J shed 4 bases, with 8 bases lying between them. CDR1 and CDR2 (germline): KGHDR, SFDVKD.